At least ten counts were recorded for the clone carrying this TCR beta chain. Its cognate antigen is unknown. These data are taken from a study of CD8 T cells in ankylosing spondylitis. Study observations and caveats: Disease-linked clones reportedly concentrated significantly in matched ankylosing spondylitis synovial fluid. Typical of ankylosing spondylitis blood, it appeared, was a TCR beta motif of several highly homologous variants. Clones linked with disease were CD8+ and fairly uncommon in the peripheral blood.

Germline CDR1 is DFQATT and CDR2 is SNEGSKA (reference sequence). This CDR3 region has 12 residues. V was clipped by 6 bases and J by 1 base; unmatched bases: 2. 5'-RACE, quantitative and with molecular barcodes, yielded the TCR beta libraries. TCRdb redid the calling of the 5' RACE reads with MiXCR, one entry per CDR3 protein. The sample lists tens of thousands of distinct CDR3 sequences; 4.5% to 6% were seen once. Input material: blood, either unsorted or a sorted T cell fraction (not recorded which). The source of this sequence is a male donor with ankylosing spondylitis or in good health (not recorded which). This chain uses TRBV20-1 with TRBJ1-1; 7 nucleotides line up with TRBD1. Here the CDR3 reads CSARGANTEAFF. CDR3 nucleotide sequence: TGCAGTGCCAGGGGGGCGAACACTGAAGCTTTCTTT.